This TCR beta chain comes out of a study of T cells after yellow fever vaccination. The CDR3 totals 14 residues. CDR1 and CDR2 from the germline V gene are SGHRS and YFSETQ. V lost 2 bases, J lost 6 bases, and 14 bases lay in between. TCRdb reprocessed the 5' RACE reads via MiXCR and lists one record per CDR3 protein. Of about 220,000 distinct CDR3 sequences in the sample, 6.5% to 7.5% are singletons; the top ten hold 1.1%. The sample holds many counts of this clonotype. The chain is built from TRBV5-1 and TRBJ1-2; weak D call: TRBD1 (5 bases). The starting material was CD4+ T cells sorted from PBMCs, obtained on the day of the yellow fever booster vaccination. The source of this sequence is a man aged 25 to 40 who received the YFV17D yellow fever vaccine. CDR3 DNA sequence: TGCGCCAGCAGCTTACTTGCCGGGACGGATGGCTACACCTTC. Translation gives CASSLLAGTDGYTF.